Listed below are T cell receptor beta chains from one sample, sequenced in a study of regulatory T cells in long-lasting Graves disease. TCRdb reprocessed the multiplex PCR reads with MiXCR, giving one entry per CDR3 protein. The profile shows some 370,000 distinct CDR3 sequences, approximately 12% of them singletons. These sequences were also reported in another study, on T cells in Graves' hyperthyroidism and ophthalmopathy.

The sequenced sample was peripheral blood mononuclear cells (PBMCs), obtained at new diagnosis, from a patient treated with antithyroid drugs. The receptors originated from a woman younger than 30 with Graves disease. Each CDR3 is given with its conserved first and last residue. D genes are given only for firm matches. The size of a clone is reported for some rows only, either as once, few or many, or as a class for expanded clones.

abundance | j_gene | v_gene | d_gene | CDR3aa | CDR3nt
- | TRBJ2-7 | TRBV5-6 | TRBD1 | CASSLGSGTVFYEQYF | TGTGCCAGCAGCTTGGGGTCCGGGACAGTCTTTTACGAGCAGTACTTC
many | TRBJ2-1 | TRBV29-1 | TRBD2 | CSAPGTSGGSYNEQFF | TGCAGCGCCCCCGGAACTAGCGGGGGGTCTTACAATGAGCAGTTCTTC
many | TRBJ2-1 | TRBV6-2/TRBV6-3 | TRBD2 | CASSRTGGYNEQFF | TGTGCCAGCAGCCGAACGGGGGGGTACAATGAGCAGTTCTTC
many | TRBJ2-1 | TRBV7-2 | - | CASTRGAGSYNEQFF | TGTGCCAGCACCCGGGGGGCGGGGTCCTACAATGAGCAGTTCTTC
many | TRBJ1-6 | TRBV2 | TRBD1 | CASLTGIGASPLHF | TGTGCGTCCCTGACAGGGATTGGTGCTTCACCCCTCCACTTT
- | TRBJ2-1 | TRBV10-3 | - | CATEAGLINSYNEQFF | TGTGCCACCGAGGCCGGACTGATTAACTCCTACAATGAGCAGTTCTTC
few | TRBJ2-2 | TRBV27 | TRBD1 | CASNPGQPNTGELFF | TGTGCCAGTAACCCGGGACAGCCGAACACCGGGGAGCTGTTTTTT
many | TRBJ1-5 | TRBV30 | - | CAWGGPWGQPQHF | TGTGCCTGGGGGGGCCCTTGGGGTCAGCCCCAGCATTTT
- | TRBJ2-2 | TRBV6-2/TRBV6-3 | - | CASSDFGALFF | TGTGCCAGCAGTGATTTTGGAGCTCTGTTTTTT
- | TRBJ1-5 | TRBV27 | - | CASSPRWGYSNQPQHF | TGTGCCAGCAGTCCTCGGTGGGGATACAGCAATCAGCCCCAGCATTTT
many | TRBJ2-7 | TRBV7-8 | TRBD2 | CASSLDGTRSEQYF | TGTGCCAGCAGCTTAGACGGGACTAGATCCGAGCAGTACTTC
many | TRBJ2-3 | TRBV20-1 | - | CSAGVGRTDTQYF | TGCAGTGCTGGTGTAGGACGCACAGATACGCAGTATTTT
many | TRBJ1-3 | TRBV7-9 | - | CASSSAGYSGNTIYF | TGTGCCAGCAGCTCCGCAGGGTACTCTGGAAACACCATATATTTT
many | TRBJ1-2 | TRBV20-1 | - | CSARDRGGSNYGYTF | TGCAGTGCTAGAGATCGTGGAGGGAGTAACTATGGCTACACCTTC
many | TRBJ2-7 | TRBV28 | - | CASSFLTSSAPYF | TGTGCCAGCAGTTTTTTAACTAGCTCCGCTCCGTACTTC
many | TRBJ2-5 | TRBV29-1 | TRBD2 | CSVWTSGSTETQYF | TGCAGCGTCTGGACTAGCGGGAGCACGGAGACCCAGTACTTC
once | TRBJ1-5 | TRBV5-1 | - | CASSRGGGQPQHF | TGCGCCAGCAGTAGGGGGGGAGGGCAGCCCCAGCATTTT
- | TRBJ2-1 | TRBV6-4 | TRBD2 | CASSERGASYNEQFF | TGTGCCAGCAGTGAGCGGGGGGCCTCCTACAATGAGCAGTTCTTC
few | TRBJ2-7 | TRBV7-9 | - | CASSPRGASIYEQYF | TGTGCCAGCAGCCCCCGTGGGGCCAGTATCTACGAGCAGTACTTC
many | TRBJ2-1 | TRBV7-2 | - | CASSQGRTIYNEQFF | TGTGCCAGCAGTCAAGGACGGACTATCTACAATGAGCAGTTCTTC
- | TRBJ2-5 | TRBV24-1 | TRBD1 | CATSDIWTGGQETQYF | TGTGCCACCAGTGATATTTGGACAGGGGGGCAAGAGACCCAGTACTTC
many | TRBJ2-1 | TRBV7-9 | TRBD2 | CASSLDPSGSSHEQFF | TGTGCCAGCAGCTTAGATCCCAGCGGGAGTAGCCATGAGCAGTTCTTC
many | TRBJ1-1 | TRBV20-1 | - | CSARLGTEAFF | TGCAGTGCTAGATTGGGCACTGAAGCTTTCTTT
many | TRBJ1-1 | TRBV6-5 | - | CASSYAGRRSEAFF | TGTGCCAGCAGTTACGCAGGGCGAAGATCTGAAGCTTTCTTT
few | TRBJ2-7 | TRBV14 | - | CASSLGIGSEQYF | TGTGCCAGCAGCCTAGGAATCGGGAGCGAGCAGTACTTC
few | TRBJ2-1 | TRBV7-3 | - | CASSLSQGPVDNEQFF | TGTGCCAGCAGCTTATCCCAGGGGCCCGTGGACAATGAGCAGTTCTTC
- | TRBJ2-7 | TRBV10-3 | - | CAISDRHEQYF | TGTGCCATCAGTGATCGCCACGAGCAGTACTTC
many | TRBJ1-2 | TRBV7-2 | TRBD1 | CASSSQGGGYGYTF | TGTGCCAGCAGCTCCCAGGGGGGCGGGTATGGCTACACCTTC
- | TRBJ1-1 | TRBV20-1 | - | CSAPPGGGGDTEAFF | TGCAGTGCTCCACCGGGGGGAGGGGGGGACACTGAAGCTTTCTTT
- | TRBJ2-1 | TRBV27 | TRBD2 | CASSFWLAGLNEQFF | TGTGCCAGCAGTTTCTGGCTAGCGGGATTAAATGAGCAGTTCTTC
many | TRBJ1-2 | TRBV7-9 | - | CASSRPVGDHYGYTF | TGTGCCAGCAGCCGCCCGGTGGGGGACCACTATGGCTACACCTTC
many | TRBJ2-7 | TRBV13 | TRBD1 | CASSFPTNRGDEQYF | TGTGCCAGCAGCTTCCCGACCAACAGGGGCGACGAGCAGTACTTC
- | TRBJ2-6 | TRBV4-1 | TRBD2 | CASSQARTSGSSGANVLTF | TGCGCCAGCAGCCAAGCCAGGACTAGCGGGAGTTCTGGGGCCAACGTCCTGACTTTC
few | TRBJ1-1 | TRBV19 | - | CASSISGVTEAFF | TGTGCCAGTAGTATCTCGGGGGTCACTGAAGCTTTCTTT
many | TRBJ2-1 | TRBV7-3 | TRBD2 | CASSPTGLADNEQFF | TGTGCCAGCAGCCCTACAGGACTAGCGGACAATGAGCAGTTCTTC
- | TRBJ1-2 | TRBV5-4 | - | CASQGDPSGYTF | TGTGCCAGCCAGGGCGACCCTAGTGGCTACACCTTC
few | TRBJ1-2 | TRBV12-3/TRBV12-4 | TRBD1 | CASSHTRTGLDYGYTF | TGTGCCAGCAGTCACACCCGGACAGGGCTGGACTATGGCTACACCTTC
- | TRBJ2-5 | TRBV5-1 | - | CASSESLETQYF | TGCGCCAGCAGCGAATCCTTAGAGACCCAGTACTTC
- | TRBJ2-3 | TRBV20-1 | TRBD2 | CSARLAGGTDTQYF | TGCAGTGCTAGACTAGCGGGAGGCACAGATACGCAGTATTTT
many | TRBJ2-5 | TRBV20-1 | TRBD1 | CSARALLGQGIQETQYF | TGCAGTGCTAGAGCGTTGTTGGGACAGGGGATTCAAGAGACCCAGTACTTC
few | TRBJ1-2 | TRBV3-2 | - | CASSQDQGRIGKANYGYTF | TGTGCCAGCAGCCAAGATCAGGGGCGCATAGGGAAAGCTAACTATGGCTACACCTTC